This T cell receptor (beta chain) was profiled in a study of OX40 agonist ivuxolimab in advanced cancers. Whole-study context: Patients' therapy was ivuxolimab, an antibody that acts as an agonist of OX40 (CD134). Every patient in dose escalation had hepatocellular carcinoma, melanoma, renal cell or head and neck cancer. The dose-escalation cohort was over 65% male, with a mean age of approximately 62 years, ranging about 20 to 85.

Assay: immunoSEQ multiplex PCR; the TCRdb copy retains only in-frame clones and omits some. The sample records approximately 70,000 clones, about nine tenths being singletons. Regarding the study as a whole: Dosing at 0.1 to 3.0 mg/kg was accompanied by clonal expansion of CD4+ and CD8+ blood T cells by week 6.

Note on this clone: No antigen is known for it.

The material sequenced was CD4+ or CD8+ T cells sorted from blood, taken in a trial of the OX40 agonist ivuxolimab. The clonotype originates from an adult with an advanced solid tumor such as melanoma, head and neck, liver or kidney cancer.

The chain's CDR3 is CASSLTTEGNSPLHF. Written as DNA, the CDR3 is TGTGCCAGCTCACTCACGACCGAGGGAAATTCACCCCTCCACTTT. This chain joins TRBV18 and TRBJ1-6, with D uncertain. This CDR3 is built from 15 residues. V lost 4 bases and J lost 7, with 14 bases in between. Germline values: CDR1 KGHSH, CDR2 LQKENI.